The 12 T cell receptor beta chains below were found in one sample sequenced in a study of Ad26.COV2.S vaccination and SARS-CoV-2 variants. The assay was immunoSEQ multiplex PCR, and TCRdb's table has in-frame clones only and misses some. The sample lists 350,000 to 600,000 clones; 89% were seen once. Documented treatment: roughly 19 received Ad26.COV2.S at low or high dose, single or two shots; 5 received placebo; per-sample allocation not given. Sample collection was performed on day 63 after the first vaccine or placebo injection. The sample in question was peripheral blood, obtained in a trial of Ad26.COV2.S vaccine versus placebo. All receptors derive from a person between 18 and 65 years old who received the Ad26.COV2.S COVID-19 vaccine or a placebo.

The chain carries TRBV2 and TRBJ2-7, with D perhaps given as TRBD1 or TRBD2 (6 bases each). CDR3 size: 15 residues. Trimming left V 5 bases short and J 5 bases short, with 19 bases between. Looked up from germline, CDR1 is SNHLY and CDR2 is FYNNEI. The CDR3 region is CASSRGPQGGNEQYF. The CDR3 coding sequence is TGTGCCAGCAGTCGCGGCCCACAGGGAGGAAACGAGCAGTACTTC.

CDR3 sequence (DNA): TGTGCAAGTCGCTGTTGTCAGGGCCTCCGCTATGGCTACACCTTC. Translated: CASRCCQGLRYGYTF. This chain connects TRBV12-2 to TRBJ1-2; the D call of TRBD1 is as the table states it, not checked on the DNA. TRBV12-2 is a recognized pseudogene. The CDR3 has 15 residues.

The chain combines TRBV7-2 with TRBJ2-1; a weak D match, TRBD2 (6 bases). Trimming took 2 bases from V and 5 from J, leaving 22 bases between them. This CDR3 contains 18 residues. Germline CDR1 is SGHTA and CDR2 is FQGNSA. In DNA form, the CDR3 reads TGTGCCAGCAGCTTACTTAGTCTACAGGCTCGGAGGGACAATGAGCAGTTCTTC. Protein: CASSLLSLQARRDNEQFF.

In the case of this clone: Within the sample, other DNA sequences also encode this same CDR3. The chain joins TRBV28 to TRBJ1-4; D gene unclear. Germline V gene sequence: CDR1 MDHEN, CDR2 SYDVKM. V lost 2 bases, J lost 7 bases, and 5 bases lay in between. The CDR3 is made up of 12 amino acids. The CDR3 region is CASSLVGEKLFF. CDR3 in DNA: TGTGCCAGCAGTTTAGTGGGTGAAAAACTGTTTTTT.

V usage is TRBV7-2 and J usage is TRBJ2-3, with D possibly TRBD1 on 6 matching bases. This CDR3 comprises 17 residues. V was shortened by 7 bases and J by 0 bases, with 20 bases between the two germline ends. Germline V gives CDR1 SGHTA, CDR2 FQGNSA. In nucleotides, the CDR3 is TGTGCCAGCATCCCCCGGCGCAGGGGATCTAGCACAGATACGCAGTATTTT. Translating gives CASIPRRRGSSTDTQYF.

This clone was recorded once. This rearrangement joins TRBV6-6 to TRBJ2-1, with a tentative D call TRBD2 (5 bases). V was shortened by 5 bases and J by 2 bases, with 16 bases between the two germline ends. The germline CDR1 and CDR2 sequences are MNHNY and SVGAGI (reference sequence). This CDR3 is built from 16 residues. For the CDR3, the DNA is TGTGCCAGCAGTCCCCAAGGAGGTTTCCCCTACAATGAGCAGTTCTTC. It codes for CASSPQGGFPYNEQFF.

The J gene is TRBJ1-1, the V gene TRBV2; the D gene is possibly TRBD1 (5 bases). CDR1 and CDR2 (germline): SNHLY, FYNNEI. The ends were cut back, 6 bases at V and 3 bases at J, with 17 bases in the middle. This CDR3 is 15 amino acids long. The CDR3 coding sequence is TGTGCCAGCAGGGGGGTCAGTGGGGAGTACACTGAAGCTTTCTTT. Protein: CASRGVSGEYTEAFF. The whole variable domain, remainder taken from reference TRBV2 and TRBJ1-1, is EPEVTQTPSHQVTQMGQEVILRCVPISNHLYFYWYRQILGQKVEFLVSFYNNEISEKSEIFDDQFSVERPDGSNFTLKIRSTKLEDSAMYFCASRGVSGEYTEAFFGQGTRLTVV.

The J gene is TRBJ2-1, the V gene TRBV7-9; D is unclear. CDR3 length: 13 residues. Germline CDR1 is SEHNR and CDR2 is FQNEAQ (reference sequence). Trimming stripped 6 bases from V and 4 bases from J, with 10 bases between. CDR3 residues: CASSRVSYNEQFF. For the CDR3, the DNA is TGTGCCAGCAGTAGAGTTTCATACAATGAGCAGTTCTTC.

The chain uses TRBV12-3 or TRBV12-4 and TRBJ2-4; D is possibly TRBD1 (6 bases). The CDR3 spans 13 residues. Trimming removed 3 bases at V and 15 bases at J, with 18 bases between. The CDR3 sequence: CASSFLVGGRAYF. As DNA, the CDR3 is TGTGCCAGCAGTTTTTTGGTTGGGGGCCGGGCGTACTTC.

This chain connects TRBV5-1 to TRBJ2-1; TRBD2 agrees at 7 bases. The germline V gene encodes CDR1 SGHRS and CDR2 YFSETQ. The trim removed 4 bases at V and 5 bases at J, leaving 12 bases unmatched. This CDR3 has 16 residues. For the CDR3, the DNA is TGCGCCAGCAGCCTCAACCCGGGACTACCAAACAATGAGCAGTTCTTC. It codes for CASSLNPGLPNNEQFF. Looking up the rest from reference TRBV5-1 and TRBJ2-1 gives the full variable domain: KAGVTQTPRYLIKTRGQQVTLSCSPISGHRSVSWYQQTPGQGLQFLFEYFSETQRNKGNFPGRFSGRQFSNSRSEMNVSTLELGDSALYLCASSLNPGLPNNEQFFGPGTRLTVL.

This rearrangement joins TRBV9 to TRBJ2-1; 10 bases match TRBD2. The CDR3 is made up of 16 amino acids. Losses at the gene ends were 3 bases for V and 4 bases for J; bases not matched to a gene: 7. Germline CDR1 reads SGDLS; CDR2 reads YYNGEE. The DNA for the CDR3 is TGTGCCAGCAGCGGAACGACTAGCGGGCCGTACAATGAGCAGTTCTTC. It specifies CASSGTTSGPYNEQFF.

This clone occurred a few times. The gene calls are TRBV18 and TRBJ2-2; 10 bases map to TRBD2. The V gene's germline CDR1 is KGHSH and CDR2 LQKENI. With V trimmed by 2 bases and J by 6 bases, 9 bases remained unmatched. CDR3 length equals 17 residues. CDR3 bases: TGTGCCAGCTCACCAACGACTAGCGGGCCGTATCCCGGGGAGCTGTTTTTT. As protein: CASSPTTSGPYPGELFF.